This entry describes one TCR beta chain. This clone has just one count. Its antigen is not yet known. Base-call qualities are not available, and no considerably larger clone is one nucleotide away. The sample originates from a study of cytomegalovirus exposure and HLA in healthy donors (dated by TCRdb to about 2017). For the wider study: An earlier analysis of roughly 500 of the donors reported about 250 Gb of sequence data and around 120 million unique TCR beta sequences from approximately 180 million T cells. An early release covering 550 to 650 HLA-typed donors comprised about 320 gigabases of sequencing data and around 86 million unique TCR sequences. The genetic ancestry cluster associated with self-reported Caucasian donors included 81% of the 398 genotyped donors. The study aimed to test whether signatures of past pathogen exposure could be identified by cataloging public T cell receptors. The study used immunosequencing to profile the T cell repertoires of several hundred subjects and linked those repertoires to cytomegalovirus serostatus. Besides the first cohort of more than 650 subjects, a separate validation cohort made up of roughly 130 different subjects was used. The study combined high-throughput TCR immunosequencing, statistical association of individual TCRs with disease status, and machine learning to predict cytomegalovirus infection status. To study patterns of TCR occurrence, a later analysis re-analyzed previously published TCR beta repertoires from 700 or so donors and added high-resolution HLA genotyping. Rather than drawing on any new phenotypic data, the later analysis identified candidate immune exposures from TCR beta sequences and the way those sequences occurred across donors. To decide whether each TCR beta V gene segment behaved as functional or pseudogenic, an earlier analysis of nearly 600 of the donors relied on high-throughput TCR beta sequencing. Donor age, sex, ethnicity and CMV serostatus were compiled alongside the repertoire data. A later genetic analysis used genome-wide SNP genotypes for about 65% of the roughly 700 donors, treating that subset as a discovery cohort. Every repertoire in the discovery cohort had been generated on one and the same sequencing platform. Class I and class II HLA loci were covered by the typing at four-digit resolution. Typing coverage differed by locus: A, B, C, DRB1 and DQB1 were typed in roughly 620-630 donors, DQA1 in about 500, DPA1 in 600 to 610, and DPB1 in 450 to 480. Because of strong linkage in the cohort, roughly 5 DR-DQ haplotypes were treated as single units for association and clustering. Across some 400 genotyped donors of the cohort, an average of about 240,000 unique TCR beta nucleotide sequences per donor were sequenced, and around 19% of those sequences were non-productive. General conclusions and limits of the study: According to a later analysis, most CMV-associated TCR beta chains appeared to be HLA-restricted, and the HLA associations seemed to be driven largely by CMV exposure. Linkage disequilibrium might explain the correlated functional status among segregating V segments, but an unknown experimental factor could not be excluded. At a false discovery rate of 0.05, a later analysis linked around 15,000 TCR beta sequences to specific HLA alleles. A few of the identified cytomegalovirus-associated TCR beta chains were confirmed in vitro to be specific for cytomegalovirus antigens. The cohort was sequenced for TCR beta chains only, and without alpha or paired-chain data the features that could be detected were limited. Across donors, most TCR sequences were observed very rarely, whereas some public TCRs were present in many individuals. Roughly 15 rarely observed V segments, including chromosome 9 orphons, were excluded from the earlier analysis of a few hundred of the donors because counts were too low. A later analysis found that TCR association rates varied across HLA loci, with DRB1 alleles showing the most associated TCRs and HLA-C alleles the fewest. HLA typing was unavailable for some donors at each locus, so association tests used only the typed subset. A cluster of highly shared sequence variants was judged likely to represent a technical artifact of the sequencing pipeline. The study listed approximately 150 TCR beta chains as associated with cytomegalovirus. A further reported finding was that TCR beta sequences accurately predicted the HLA-A and HLA-B alleles for most subjects in the first cohort. Compared with the roughly 670-donor mean, donors in an Asian-associated ancestry cluster had fewer N-insertions in productive TCRs, according to a later genetic analysis. Broadly in line with IMGT annotations, most TCR beta V segments showed up in productive rearrangements about 90% or about 30% of the time in an earlier analysis of 587 of the donors. In both the original and validation cohorts, the classifier was reported to diagnose cytomegalovirus status with high specificity and sensitivity. Strong co-occurrence of HLA alleles, especially DR and DQ, made assigning TCR associations to individual alleles difficult. The presence/absence analyses assumed that sequencing depth was roughly uniform across donors, and that assumption may not be true. According to the authors, the approach could potentially be generalized to other disease states and immunological phenotypes. A later analysis found that HLA-associated TCR beta chains were more clonally expanded and had lower generation probabilities than equally common non-associated chains. V-gene and J-gene trimming of TCR beta chains was associated with a missense DCLRE1C variant in a later genetic analysis, and the association was replicated in an independent cohort. Some IMGT-functional V segments, including TRBV6-2 and TRBV6-3, could not be told apart with the 87-base-pair reads, so those segments were excluded. For the cohort, immune exposure information was limited to CMV serostatus. In a later analysis, several top co-occurrence clusters were reported to appear linked to parvovirus B19, influenza, CMV and Epstein-Barr virus.

Via the germline V gene (reference sequence), CDR1 is LNHDA and CDR2 SQIVND. The junction shows trimming of 0 bases on V and 1 base on J, plus 9 bases between the germline ends. The CDR3 holds 15 amino acids from the cysteine to the phenylalanine. The CDR3 DNA has 45 bases and is translated from base 1. Receptor libraries were prepared by the immunoSEQ multiplex PCR assay. For the multiplex PCR, a mixture combining 60 forward primers for TCR Vbeta segments and 13 reverse primers for TCR Jbeta segments was used. The CDR3 region of rearranged TCR beta genes was amplified from genomic DNA with a multiplex PCR assay. Amplified TCR beta libraries were sequenced as 87-base-pair reads on the Illumina HiSeq System. The study's processing was this. A later analysis tallied 70 million to 100 million unique TCR beta chains across the 666 repertoires, and approximately 12 million of those chains were shared by two or more donors. Raw reads were error-corrected and collapsed into unique sequences by a nearest-neighbor algorithm in which closely related sequences were merged to remove PCR and sequencing errors. To assign V, D and J gene segments, CDR3 sequences were aligned to IMGT reference sequences. Each retained sequence needed at least a six-nucleotide match to both a V gene segment and a J gene segment. A rearrangement was called productive if the CDR3 had no stop codons and remained in frame with V and J, and every other rearrangement was called non-productive. Following IMGT convention, CDR3 was defined as the stretch from the second conserved V-encoded cysteine up to the conserved J-encoded phenylalanine. The earlier analysis of approximately 500 of the donors excluded sequences that lacked an unambiguous match to a single V gene segment. An earlier analysis of several hundred of the donors classified V segments as functional when productive rearrangements were above 56.7% and as segregating when the standard deviation between donors was above 5%. A statistical classification framework was developed to diagnose cytomegalovirus status using the catalog of TCR beta chain sequences. V and J gene assignment, in a later analysis, came from comparing TCR nucleotide sequences with IMGT/GENE-DB human TR gene sequences. In a later analysis, CDR3 sequences and most-parsimonious VDJ recombination scenarios were assigned using the TCRdist pipeline. In a later analysis, each TCR beta chain was defined by its CDR3 amino acid sequence together with its V-gene family, and reads without a unique V-gene family were excluded. In a later analysis, some 600 highly shared, low-generation-probability nucleotide sequences were removed to address suspected cross-contamination and a sequencing artifact. For each public chain, a later analysis derived a clonal expansion index from normalized ranks of inferred template counts within each repertoire. A later analysis computed generation probabilities with a VDJ recombination model fitted to out-of-frame rearrangements, and checked the results against IGoR. In a later analysis, TCR-TCR, TCR-HLA and TCR-CMV co-occurrence was scored with hypergeometric tests, and a repertoire-size bias correction was applied to TCR pairs. To estimate false discovery rates, a later analysis permuted the HLA or CMV assignments 20 times. A later analysis grouped co-occurring TCRs with DBSCAN, adding TCRdist sequence similarity when clustering within HLA-allele-positive subsets. For co-occurrence clustering, repertoires with fewer than 30,000 or more than 120,000 public chains were excluded, along with four or five repertoires with anomalous nucleotide sharing. What TCRdb holds here is the immuneACCESS table cut down to in-frame rearrangements. Part of the clones is not present; checked against another copy, under half of the missing clones reflect an unresolved V gene, and the others are unexplained. V, J and clone size are taken as reported in that table, and D and trimming were inferred from the DNA itself. This sample lists approximately 170,000 clones; approximately 59% were detected once. About 3.2% of the sample goes to the ten largest clones.

The cohort consisted of fewer than 700 healthy bone marrow donors. At the time of sampling, every cohort member was nominally healthy, though immune exposures that went unrecorded were likely present. The donor tested CMV seronegative, placing the donor among the 350 or so seronegative members of the cohort. A peripheral blood sample was provided by each donor, and peripheral blood mononuclear cells were used for TCR beta sequencing. The Qiagen DNeasy Blood Extraction Kit was used to extract genomic DNA from the blood cell samples. This receptor was taken from a man in his forties in good health and CMV-seronegative. The sequence is built from TRBV19 and TRBJ2-5, and TRBD1 may be the D gene, going by 5 matching bases. Sequencing was done on a sample of PBMCs. The DNA sequence follows: TGTGCCAGTAGTATAGATGGGGCCAGCCAAGAGACCCAGTACTTC. It translates to CASSIDGASQETQYF.